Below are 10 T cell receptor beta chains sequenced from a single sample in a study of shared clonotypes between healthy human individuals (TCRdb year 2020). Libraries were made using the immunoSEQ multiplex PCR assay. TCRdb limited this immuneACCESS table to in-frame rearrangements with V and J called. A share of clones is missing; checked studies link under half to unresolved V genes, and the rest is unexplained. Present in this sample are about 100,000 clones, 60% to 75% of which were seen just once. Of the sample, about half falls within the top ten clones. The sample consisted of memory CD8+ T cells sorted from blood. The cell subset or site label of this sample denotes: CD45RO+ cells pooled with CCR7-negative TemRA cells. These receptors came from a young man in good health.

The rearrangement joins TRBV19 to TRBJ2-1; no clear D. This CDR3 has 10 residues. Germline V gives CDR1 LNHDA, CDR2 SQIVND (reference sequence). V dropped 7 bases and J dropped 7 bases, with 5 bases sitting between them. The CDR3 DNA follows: TGTGCCAGTATTACAAATGAGCAGTTCTTC. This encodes CASITNEQFF.

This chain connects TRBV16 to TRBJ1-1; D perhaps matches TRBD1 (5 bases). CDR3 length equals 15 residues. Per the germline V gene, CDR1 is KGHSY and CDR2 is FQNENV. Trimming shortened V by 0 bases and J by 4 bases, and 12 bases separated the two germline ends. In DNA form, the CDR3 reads TGTGCCAGCAGCCAATCGTTCGCCGGGGGCACTGAAGCTTTCTTT. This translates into CASSQSFAGGTEAFF.

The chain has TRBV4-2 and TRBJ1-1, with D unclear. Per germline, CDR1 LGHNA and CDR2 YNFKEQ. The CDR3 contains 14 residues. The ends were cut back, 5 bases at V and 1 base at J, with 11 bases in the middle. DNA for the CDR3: TGTGCCAGCAGCTTGGGAGCGGGGAACACTGAAGCTTTCTTT. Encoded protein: CASSLGAGNTEAFF.

CDR3 in amino acids: CASSYRYSGNTIYF. CDR3 nucleotides: TGTGCCAGCAGTTACAGGTACTCTGGAAACACCATATATTTT. The chain has TRBV28 and TRBJ1-3; tentatively, D is TRBD1 (5 bases). Germline CDR1 and CDR2: MDHEN and SYDVKM. The V and J ends lost 4 bases and 0 bases respectively, with 7 bases between them. The CDR3 is 14 amino acids.

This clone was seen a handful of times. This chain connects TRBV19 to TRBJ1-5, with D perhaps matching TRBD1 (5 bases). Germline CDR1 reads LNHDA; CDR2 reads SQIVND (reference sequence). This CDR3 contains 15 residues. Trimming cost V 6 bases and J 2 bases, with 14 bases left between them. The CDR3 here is CASSRDDYRNQPQHF. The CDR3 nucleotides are TGTGCCAGTAGCCGGGACGACTATCGCAATCAGCCCCAGCATTTT.

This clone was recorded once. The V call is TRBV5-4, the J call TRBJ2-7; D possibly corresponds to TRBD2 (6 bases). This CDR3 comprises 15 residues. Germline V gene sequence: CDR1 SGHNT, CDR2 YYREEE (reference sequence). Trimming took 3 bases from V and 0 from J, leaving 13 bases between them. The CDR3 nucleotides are TGTGCCAGCAGCTCCGTTGGGAGGAGCTCCTACGAGCAGTACTTC. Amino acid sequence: CASSSVGRSSYEQYF.

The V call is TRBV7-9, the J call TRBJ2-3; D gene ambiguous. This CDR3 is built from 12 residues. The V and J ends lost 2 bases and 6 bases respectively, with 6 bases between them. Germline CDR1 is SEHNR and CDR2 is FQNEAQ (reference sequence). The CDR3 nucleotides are TGTGCCAGCAGCTTATATATGGATACGCAGTATTTT. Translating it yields CASSLYMDTQYF.

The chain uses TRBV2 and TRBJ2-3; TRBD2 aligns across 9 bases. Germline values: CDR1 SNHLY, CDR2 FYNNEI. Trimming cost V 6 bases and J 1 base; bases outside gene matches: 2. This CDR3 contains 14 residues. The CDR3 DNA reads TGTGCCAGCAGCATAGCGGGAGGCACAGATACGCAGTATTTT. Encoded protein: CASSIAGGTDTQYF.

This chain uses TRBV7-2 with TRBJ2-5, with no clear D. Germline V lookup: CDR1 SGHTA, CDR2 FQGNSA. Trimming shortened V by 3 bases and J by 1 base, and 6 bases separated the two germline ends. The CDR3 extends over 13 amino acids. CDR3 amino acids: CASSLQPQETQYF. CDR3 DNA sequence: TGTGCCAGCAGCTTGCAGCCCCAAGAGACCCAGTACTTC.

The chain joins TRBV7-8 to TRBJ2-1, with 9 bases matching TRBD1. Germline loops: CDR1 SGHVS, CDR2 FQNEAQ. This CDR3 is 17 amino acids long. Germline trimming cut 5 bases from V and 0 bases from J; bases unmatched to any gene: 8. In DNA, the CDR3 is TGTGCCAGCAGCCAAGGGACAGGGTTGTTCTCCTACAATGAGCAGTTCTTC. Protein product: CASSQGTGLFSYNEQFF.